Shown below are 21 T cell receptor beta chains from a single sample sequenced in a study of monozygotic twins with inflammatory bowel disease. After re-calling the 5' RACE reads, TCRdb lists one entry per CDR3 protein, DNA absent. The sample totals about 450,000 distinct CDR3 sequences. Sequences were obtained from blood. The source is a human donor with ulcerative colitis or Crohn's disease, or a healthy co-twin of an affected twin (not recorded which).

This rearrangement joins TRBV5-1 to TRBJ2-2; the D gene TCRdb calls, TRBD2, cannot be checked with no DNA. CDR1 SGHRS and CDR2 YFSETQ come from the germline V gene. The CDR3 is 15 amino acids. CDR3 loop: CASSLVGGTAGELFF. The whole variable domain, remainder taken from reference TRBV5-1 and TRBJ2-2, is KAGVTQTPRYLIKTRGQQVTLSCSPISGHRSVSWYQQTPGQGLQFLFEYFSETQRNKGNFPGRFSGRQFSNSRSEMNVSTLELGDSALYLCASSLVGGTAGELFFGEGSRLTVL.

The chain carries TRBV4-3 and TRBJ1-1; without DNA, the TCRdb call of TRBD1 cannot be checked. CDR1 is LGHNA, CDR2 YSLEER, per germline. The CDR3 is 16 amino acids. The CDR3 here is CASSQDALSVTTEAFF.

This sequence joins TRBV7-3 and TRBJ1-3; no DNA is available, so the TRBD1 call from TCRdb remains unchecked. Germline CDR1 reads SGHTA; CDR2 reads FQGTGA. The CDR3 has 19 residues. CDR3 residues: CRRTPPKTYVGRSGNTIYF.

The chain combines TRBV19 with TRBJ2-6; as DNA is missing, the TRBD1 call by TCRdb cannot be tested. Germline V gives CDR1 LNHDA, CDR2 SQIVND (reference sequence). The CDR3 sequence is 17 residues long. The CDR3 sequence is CASSPGTQLSGANVLTF.

Here the CDR3 reads CARISGGVIPTDTQYF. The chain couples TRBV5-1 to TRBJ2-3; the D gene TCRdb calls, TRBD2, cannot be checked with no DNA. The germline V gene encodes CDR1 SGHRS and CDR2 YFSETQ. The CDR3 is made up of 16 amino acids.

The chain combines TRBV7-9 with TRBJ1-2; TCRdb returns TRBD1, unconfirmable since there is no DNA. The CDR3 extends over 17 amino acids. CDR1 and CDR2 from the germline V gene are SEHNR and FQNEAQ (reference sequence). The CDR3 sequence is CASSPGGGRNSGYGYTF.

J is TRBJ1-1 and V is TRBV7-3; lacking DNA, the TRBD1 call made by TCRdb goes unchecked. Germline V gene data show CDR1 as SGHTA and CDR2 as FQGTGA. The CDR3 is 12 amino acids. The CDR3 region is CASSSPRGEAFF.

The chain recombines TRBV7-8 with TRBJ1-6; TCRdb designates TRBD1, a call that cannot be tested without DNA. The CDR3 totals 15 residues. Per the germline V gene, CDR1 is SGHVS and CDR2 is FQNEAQ. The CDR3 sequence is CASSRQGSSNSPLHF.

The chain couples TRBV4-1 to TRBJ2-5; the TCRdb call, TRBD1, lacks DNA for checking. The CDR3 runs 14 residues. The germline V gene has CDR1 MGHRA and CDR2 YSYEKL. CDR3 sequence reads: CASSQEAGVETQYF.

The chain couples TRBV5-1 to TRBJ2-5; lacking DNA, the TRBD2 call made by TCRdb goes unchecked. Germline V gene data show CDR1 as SGHRS and CDR2 as YFSETQ. This CDR3 has 14 residues. CDR3 sequence reads: CASSPDSGRETQYF.

The chain joins TRBV18 to TRBJ1-4; there is no DNA to check the TCRdb D call of TRBD1. Germline values: CDR1 KGHSH, CDR2 LQKENI. The CDR3 length is 14 residues. The CDR3: CASSPKQGREKLFF. Full variable domain (rest looked up from reference TRBV18 and TRBJ1-4): NAGVMQNPRHLVRRRGQEARLRCSPMKGHSHVYWYRQLPEEGLKFMVYLQKENIIDESGMPKERFSAEFPKEGPSILRIQQVVRGDSAAYFCASSPKQGREKLFFGSGTQLSVL.

The chain joins TRBV30 to TRBJ2-5. The CDR3 extends over 12 amino acids. Per the germline V gene, CDR1 is GTSNPN and CDR2 is SVGIG (reference sequence). The CDR3: CAWAGYEETQYF.

The chain joins TRBV5-1 to TRBJ2-1; TCRdb selects TRBD1, and the lack of DNA leaves this call unchecked. This CDR3 comprises 13 residues. The germline V gene has CDR1 SGHRS and CDR2 YFSETQ. The CDR3 here is CASSLAPPGEQFF.

This chain connects TRBV5-1 to TRBJ2-7; TCRdb picks TRBD2, but there is no DNA to check that call. The germline V gene encodes CDR1 SGHRS and CDR2 YFSETQ. The CDR3 is made up of 15 amino acids. CDR3: CASREGEPLSYEQYF.

The chain combines TRBV4-3 with TRBJ1-4. From germline, CDR1 is LGHNA and CDR2 YSLEER. This CDR3 is built from 15 residues. Here the CDR3 reads CASSQTDGLNEKLFF.

V and J are TRBV2 and TRBJ2-6; the D call of TRBD1 rests on TCRdb alone, since no DNA is present to check it. Germline V gene data show CDR1 as SNHLY and CDR2 as FYNNEI. This CDR3 comprises 14 residues. CDR3 protein: CASNSQGGANVLTF.

The V call is TRBV15, the J call TRBJ1-2; as DNA is missing, the TRBD1 call by TCRdb cannot be tested. CDR3 length: 15 residues. CDR1 and CDR2 from the germline V gene are LNHNV and YYDKDF (reference sequence). The CDR3 sequence is CATSRVRRGLSGYTF.

The rearrangement joins TRBV5-4 to TRBJ1-6; TCRdb returns TRBD1, unconfirmable since there is no DNA. Germline lookup yields CDR1 SGHNT and CDR2 YYREEE (reference sequence). The CDR3 consists of 16 residues. The CDR3 spells CASNSITGSGNSPLHF.

J is TRBJ2-1 and V is TRBV27. This CDR3 has 13 residues. From germline, CDR1 is MNHEY and CDR2 SMNVEV (reference sequence). The chain's CDR3 is CASSSYTNNEQFF.

The chain employs TRBV6-1 and TRBJ1-6; there is no DNA to check the TCRdb D call of TRBD1. This CDR3 has 15 amino acids. Germline V gene data show CDR1 as MNHNS and CDR2 as SASEGT. CDR3 in amino acids: CASSRSTGYNSPLHF.

The genes are TRBV7-2 and TRBJ2-5; no DNA is available, so the TRBD2 call from TCRdb remains unchecked. This CDR3 has 16 amino acids. Germline CDR1 SGHTA, CDR2 FQGNSA. This chain's CDR3 is CASSISGGPSGETQYF.